Shown below are 19 T cell receptor beta chains from a single sample sequenced in a study of cytomegalovirus exposure and HLA in healthy donors. TCRdb's copy holds only in-frame clones and misses some; the assay was immunoSEQ multiplex PCR. The table has 150,000 to 200,000 clones, about 90% seen once. Sequenced material: PBMCs. The receptors originated from a woman in her 30s in good health and CMV-seronegative.

The rearrangement uses TRBV27 and TRBJ2-1; a possible D gene is TRBD1 (6 bases). Germline V lookup: CDR1 MNHEY, CDR2 SMNVEV (reference sequence). With 1 base removed from V and 2 bases from J, the gap between germline ends came to 9 bases. CDR3 length: 15 residues. CDR3 sequence (DNA): TGTGCCAGCAGTTTATTGGGGGCACCCTACAATGAGCAGTTCTTC. It is translated as CASSLLGAPYNEQFF.

The V gene is TRBV5-1, the J gene TRBJ1-2, with D uncertain. CDR1 SGHRS and CDR2 YFSETQ come from the germline V gene. The CDR3 contains 14 residues. Trimming pared 2 bases from V and 0 bases from J, leaving 8 bases between. CDR3 sequence: CASSLTDPNYGYTF. The CDR3 coding sequence is TGCGCCAGCAGCTTAACAGACCCTAACTATGGCTACACCTTC.

V gene TRBV5-6 combines with J gene TRBJ2-1; 10 bases line up with TRBD2. From germline, CDR1 is SGHDT and CDR2 YYEEEE. The length of the CDR3 is 16 residues. J lost 3 bases, V lost 4 bases, and 7 bases had no gene match. CDR3: CASSRATSGIYNEQFF. The CDR3, as DNA: TGTGCCAGCAGCCGAGCAACTAGCGGGATCTACAATGAGCAGTTCTTC.

This clone was seen a handful of times. The chain combines TRBV11-2 with TRBJ2-7; no reliable D call. The V gene lost 4 bases and the J gene lost 2 bases, with 9 bases spanning the gap. CDR1 and CDR2 (germline): SGHAT, FQNNGV. There are 13 residues in the CDR3. The CDR3 DNA reads as TGTGCCAGCAGCTCCAAGGTTCCCTACGAGCAGTACTTC. This codes for CASSSKVPYEQYF. Filled out from reference TRBV11-2 and TRBJ2-7, the complete variable domain reads EAGVAQSPRYKIIEKRQSVAFWCNPISGHATLYWYQQILGQGPKLLIQFQNNGVVDDSQLPKDRFSAERLKGVDSTLKIQPAKLEDSAVYLCASSSKVPYEQYFGPGTRLTVT.

This sequence joins TRBV28 and TRBJ1-2, with D possibly TRBD1 on 5 matching bases. The CDR3 extends over 15 amino acids. Germline V CDR1 and CDR2: MDHEN, SYDVKM. The germline V and J ends were trimmed by 5 bases and 2 bases, with 15 bases remaining between them. The CDR3 DNA reads as TGTGCCAGCAGTCCCCGGACACTAAGGAACTATGGCTACACCTTC. Encoded protein: CASSPRTLRNYGYTF.

This clone was observed a handful of times. J is TRBJ1-2 and V is TRBV30; D possibly corresponds to TRBD1 (6 bases). This CDR3 contains 13 residues. The germline V and J ends were trimmed by 5 bases and 11 bases, with 21 bases remaining between them. Germline assignment: CDR1 GTSNPN and CDR2 SVGIG (reference sequence). For the CDR3, the DNA is TGTGCCTGGGCACGGGGGGCTGTCAATCGGTACACCTTC. It encodes CAWARGAVNRYTF. The variable domain in full, with the rest retrieved from reference TRBV30 and TRBJ1-2, is SQTIHQWPATLVQPVGSPLSLECTVEGTSNPNLYWYRQAAGRGLQLLFYSVGIGQISSEVPQNLSASRPQDRQFILSSKKLLLSDSGFYLCAWARGAVNRYTFGSGTRLTVV.

The chain is built from TRBV5-1 and TRBJ1-5, with TRBD1 matching 8 bases. Germline loops: CDR1 SGHRS, CDR2 YFSETQ. This CDR3 spans 15 amino acids. With 4 bases clipped from V and 2 bases from J, the junction kept 5 bases outside the gene matches. The DNA of the CDR3 is TGCGCCAGCAGCACCGGACAGGGAGGCAATCAGCCCCAGCATTTT. Protein sequence: CASSTGQGGNQPQHF.

V usage is TRBV19 and J usage is TRBJ2-7, with D possibly being TRBD1 (6 bases). The germline V and J ends were trimmed by 4 bases and 6 bases, with 16 bases remaining between them. CDR1 and CDR2 from the germline V gene are LNHDA and SQIVND (reference sequence). The CDR3 has 14 residues. CDR3 sequence reads: CASSSIQGLREQYF. The CDR3 DNA is TGTGCCAGTAGTAGCATCCAGGGGCTCCGCGAGCAGTACTTC.

The V and J genes are TRBV28 and TRBJ1-2; TRBD1 aligns across 7 bases. The germline V gene has CDR1 MDHEN and CDR2 SYDVKM. This CDR3 spans 14 amino acids. The J segment lost 6 bases and the V segment lost 5 bases, leaving 9 bases of the junction unmatched. For the CDR3, the DNA is TGTGCCAGCAGTACCCCAGGGGGAGATAATGGCTACACCTTC. This codes for CASSTPGGDNGYTF.

This chain joins TRBV18 and TRBJ2-2, with a possible D match to TRBD2 (6 bases). V lost 3 bases, J lost 5 bases, and 13 bases lay in between. From germline, CDR1 is KGHSH and CDR2 LQKENI. The length of the CDR3 is 15 residues. The CDR3 DNA follows: TGTGCCAGCTCACCTCCCTCCCGGGGGACCGGGGAGCTGTTTTTT. Residues: CASSPPSRGTGELFF. The full variable domain, with the rest looked up from reference TRBV18 and TRBJ2-2, is NAGVMQNPRHLVRRRGQEARLRCSPMKGHSHVYWYRQLPEEGLKFMVYLQKENIIDESGMPKERFSAEFPKEGPSILRIQQVVRGDSAAYFCASSPPSRGTGELFFGEGSRLTVL.

The V gene is TRBV7-2, the J gene TRBJ2-4; tentative D call: TRBD2 (6 bases). Germline lookup yields CDR1 SGHTA and CDR2 FQGNSA. The CDR3 is 15 residues long. V lost 3 bases, J lost 6 bases, and 15 bases lay in between. The CDR3: CASSLGLGGRNIQYF. The DNA of the CDR3 is TGTGCCAGCAGCTTGGGTTTGGGGGGAAGAAACATTCAGTACTTC.

The chain employs TRBV5-4 and TRBJ2-7; 7 bases line up with TRBD2. Germline V gene sequence: CDR1 SGHNT, CDR2 YYREEE (reference sequence). CDR3 length: 15 residues. V lost 3 bases, J lost 5 bases, and 11 bases stayed unmatched. DNA of the CDR3: TGTGCCAGCAGCTCGAGCCTGGGGGGGTGGGACGAGCAGTACTTC. This codes for CASSSSLGGWDEQYF.

The chain has TRBV7-9 and TRBJ2-1; D may be TRBD1 (5 bases). The ends were cut back, 3 bases at V and 8 bases at J, with 14 bases in the middle. The CDR3 spans 14 residues. Germline V gene lookup returns CDR1 SEHNR and CDR2 FQNEAQ (reference sequence). This chain's CDR3 is CASSFLDSSDEQFF. The CDR3 DNA follows: TGTGCCAGCAGCTTCCTAGACAGCTCCGATGAGCAGTTCTTC.

The rearrangement joins TRBV5-1 to TRBJ2-3, with TRBD2 matching 11 bases. The CDR3 sequence is 16 residues long. V dropped 2 bases and J dropped 3; count of bases not matched to a gene: 5. Germline V gene lookup returns CDR1 SGHRS and CDR2 YFSETQ. CDR3 protein: CASSFSTSGSTDTQYF. CDR3 nucleotide sequence: TGCGCCAGCAGCTTCAGTACTAGCGGGAGTACAGATACGCAGTATTTT.

This clone was detected once. V usage is TRBV29-1 and J usage is TRBJ1-1; D is unclear. V lost 3 bases to trimming and J lost 5 bases, with 10 bases between them. CDR1 SQVTM and CDR2 ANQGSEA come from the germline V gene. This CDR3 has 12 amino acids. In DNA, the CDR3 is TGCAGCGTTGAGAGGCAGTTGACTGAAGCTTTCTTT. Translated, it gives CSVERQLTEAFF.

This chain connects TRBV2 to TRBJ2-2, with D possibly TRBD1 on 5 matching bases. Per the germline V gene, CDR1 is SNHLY and CDR2 is FYNNEI. This CDR3 is built from 16 residues. Trimming removed 4 bases from V and 0 bases from J, with 12 bases in between. The CDR3 reads CASSGVGASNTGELFF. CDR3 coding DNA: TGTGCCAGCAGTGGGGTAGGGGCCTCGAACACCGGGGAGCTGTTTTTT.

The chain combines TRBV11-2 with TRBJ2-1; TRBD2 matches 9 bases. CDR1 and CDR2 from the germline V gene are SGHAT and FQNNGV. The CDR3 contains 17 residues. V gave up 5 bases and J gave up 4 bases; unmatched junction bases: 12. For the CDR3, the DNA is TGTGCCAGCAGCCCTACCCTCATAGCGGGAGATTACAATGAGCAGTTCTTC. Translating it yields CASSPTLIAGDYNEQFF. The full variable domain, rest sourced from reference TRBV11-2 and TRBJ2-1, is EAGVAQSPRYKIIEKRQSVAFWCNPISGHATLYWYQQILGQGPKLLIQFQNNGVVDDSQLPKDRFSAERLKGVDSTLKIQPAKLEDSAVYLCASSPTLIAGDYNEQFFGPGTRLTVL.

V is TRBV19 and J is TRBJ2-1; possibly TRBD1 or TRBD2 for D (5 bases each). This CDR3 has 17 amino acids. Trimming took 4 bases from V and 0 from J, leaving 16 bases between them. The germline V gene encodes CDR1 LNHDA and CDR2 SQIVND (reference sequence). The chain's CDR3 is CASSTPTGTLSYNEQFF. DNA for the CDR3: TGTGCCAGTAGTACACCAACCGGGACCCTCTCCTACAATGAGCAGTTCTTC.

V and J are TRBV27 and TRBJ2-1; TRBD1 agrees at 7 bases. The junction had 7 bases not matched to a gene; V was cut back by 3 bases and J by 5 bases. The CDR3 is 15 amino acids. In germline, CDR1 is MNHEY, CDR2 SMNVEV (reference sequence). CDR3 loop: CASSFNRGPDNEQFF. CDR3 nucleotides: TGTGCCAGCAGTTTCAACAGGGGCCCGGACAATGAGCAGTTCTTC.